What follows are 18 T cell receptor beta chains derived from one specimen sequenced in a study of cytomegalovirus exposure and HLA in healthy donors. Primers for the PCR totalled 60 Vbeta and 13 Jbeta. The assay was immunoSEQ multiplex PCR, and TCRdb's table has in-frame clones only and misses some. The sample's table shows 200,000 to 250,000 clones. The sequenced sample was PBMCs. The receptors come from a girl aged 2-10 years in good health and CMV-seropositive.

The rearrangement links TRBV6-1 to TRBJ1-5; 7 positions match TRBD1. Germline V lookup: CDR1 MNHNS, CDR2 SASEGT. The V and J ends lost 3 bases and 12 bases, in that order; junction bases with no gene match: 11. The CDR3 consists of 14 residues. CDR3: CASSDRTGYRGQHF. CDR3 in DNA: TGTGCCAGCAGTGATCGGACAGGCTACAGGGGCCAGCATTTT.

The V and J genes are TRBV12-5 and TRBJ2-3, with TRBD1 matching over 9 bases. The V gene's germline CDR1 is LGHNT and CDR2 FRNRAP. Losses at the gene ends were 7 bases for V and 2 bases for J; bases not matched to a gene: 7. The CDR3 has 15 residues. The CDR3 spells CASARGDRDTDTQYF. CDR3 in DNA: TGTGCTAGTGCCCGGGGGGACAGGGACACAGATACGCAGTATTTT.

This chain links TRBV27 with TRBJ2-2; 7 nucleotides match TRBD1. CDR1 MNHEY and CDR2 SMNVEV come from the germline V gene (reference sequence). The trim removed 5 bases at V and 2 bases at J, leaving 5 bases unmatched. CDR3 size: 15 residues. CDR3 bases: TGTGCCAGCAGTAGAGGGGGCGGTAACACCGGGGAGCTGTTTTTT. This gives the protein CASSRGGGNTGELFF.

The chain is built from TRBV29-1 and TRBJ2-4; 10 bases match TRBD2. Per the germline V gene, CDR1 is SQVTM and CDR2 is ANQGSEA. Trimming took 4 bases from V and 11 from J; bases not matched to a gene: 11. The length of the CDR3 is 14 residues. For the CDR3, the DNA is TGCAGCGTTGGCCCTAGCGGGAGTTACGAGCTTCAGTACTTC. This sequence encodes CSVGPSGSYELQYF.

V is TRBV5-1 and J is TRBJ1-1, with D tentatively TRBD1 (5 bases). This CDR3 contains 14 residues. The germline CDR1 and CDR2 sequences are SGHRS and YFSETQ. Trimming stripped 0 bases from V and 3 bases from J, with 9 bases between. The CDR3 DNA sequence: TGCGCCAGCAGCTTGGTTCCGGGGGACACTGAAGCTTTCTTT. It yields the protein CASSLVPGDTEAFF.

V is TRBV7-9 and J is TRBJ2-5; 8 bases align to TRBD1. There are 15 residues in the CDR3. Looked up from germline, CDR1 is SEHNR and CDR2 is FQNEAQ (reference sequence). Unmatched junction bases numbered 7, after V lost 3 bases and J lost 4 bases. This chain's CDR3 is CASSFGQGGGETQYF. The CDR3 DNA is TGTGCCAGCAGCTTCGGACAGGGTGGGGGAGAGACCCAGTACTTC.

The CDR3 here is CASSRFKTNTDTQYF. CDR3 nucleotides: TGTGCCAGCAGCCGCTTCAAGACTAACACAGATACGCAGTATTTT. The genes are TRBV5-4 and TRBJ2-3; perhaps TRBD2 as D (5 bases). The CDR3 sequence is 15 residues long. Germline CDR1 and CDR2: SGHNT and YYREEE (reference sequence). V was cut by 4 bases and J by 2 bases, with 14 bases left in between.

This rearrangement joins TRBV5-1 to TRBJ1-1, with TRBD1 as a possible D gene (5 bases). This CDR3 spans 14 amino acids. Germline V gives CDR1 SGHRS, CDR2 YFSETQ. Trimming removed 8 bases from V and 0 bases from J, with 14 bases in between. The CDR3 region has the DNA TGCGCCAGTGGCTACGGGGGGATGAACACTGAAGCTTTCTTT. It encodes CASGYGGMNTEAFF. Variable domain in full (rest from reference TRBV5-1 and TRBJ1-1): KAGVTQTPRYLIKTRGQQVTLSCSPISGHRSVSWYQQTPGQGLQFLFEYFSETQRNKGNFPGRFSGRQFSNSRSEMNVSTLELGDSALYLCASGYGGMNTEAFFGQGTRLTVV.

CDR3 in DNA: TGTGCCAGCAGCTTCGTATATGGAAACACCATATATTTT. This translates into CASSFVYGNTIYF. The V gene is TRBV7-2, the J gene TRBJ1-3; no reliable D call. From germline, CDR1 is SGHTA and CDR2 FQGNSA. V shed 3 bases and J shed 3 bases, with 6 bases lying between them. The CDR3 covers 13 residues. Supplemented by reference TRBV7-2 and TRBJ1-3, the full variable domain reads GAGVSQSPSNKVTEKGKDVELRCDPISGHTALYWYRQSLGQGLEFLIYFQGNSAPDKSGLPSDRFSAERTGGSVSTLTIQRTQQEDSAVYLCASSFVYGNTIYFGEGSWLTVV.

The rearrangement links TRBV18 to TRBJ2-1; D is uncertain. Germline V CDR1 and CDR2: KGHSH, LQKENI. The CDR3 has 14 amino acids. V lost 3 bases to trimming and J lost 6 bases, with 12 bases between them. The CDR3 coding sequence is TGTGCCAGCTCACCGCCCAGTCGCTTCAATGAGCAGTTCTTC. Translation gives CASSPPSRFNEQFF.

Comments on this clone: Additional DNA sequences in this sample encode the identical CDR3. The chain links TRBV19 to TRBJ2-3; possibly TRBD2 for D (6 bases). V shed 4 bases and J shed 4 bases, with 15 bases lying between them. The CDR3 has 15 residues. Germline V gene data show CDR1 as LNHDA and CDR2 as SQIVND (reference sequence). The CDR3 region has the DNA TGTGCCAGTAGTACCACGCTAGCGACCCCAGATACGCAGTATTTT. Translation: CASSTTLATPDTQYF.

The rearrangement uses TRBV30 and TRBJ2-7; possible D gene TRBD2, 5 bases. The CDR3 spans 13 residues. Deletions cut 2 bases from V and 2 bases from J, with 10 bases between. The germline V gene has CDR1 GTSNPN and CDR2 SVGIG (reference sequence). The CDR3 reads CAWSLYGTYEQYF. In DNA form, the CDR3 reads TGTGCCTGGAGTTTGTACGGGACCTACGAGCAGTACTTC.

V is TRBV27 and J is TRBJ1-2; 12 bases fit TRBD1. CDR3 length: 16 amino acids. The V and J ends lost 8 bases and 6 bases, in that order; junction bases with no gene match: 13. Germline CDR1 is MNHEY and CDR2 is SMNVEV (reference sequence). CDR3 loop: CASRWGGQGAGHGYTF. Here the CDR3 DNA reads TGTGCCAGCCGCTGGGGGGGACAGGGGGCGGGGCATGGCTACACCTTC.

This chain links TRBV2 with TRBJ2-7; D is uncertain. Germline assignment: CDR1 SNHLY and CDR2 FYNNEI. CDR3 size: 13 residues. The V gene lost 5 bases and the J gene lost 3 bases, with 11 bases spanning the gap. The DNA of the CDR3 is TGTGCCAGCAGTAGCCTTATCCTCTACGAGCAGTACTTC. Its translation: CASSSLILYEQYF.

This chain joins TRBV10-3 and TRBJ2-1; possibly TRBD1 for D (6 bases). Germline values: CDR1 ENHRY, CDR2 SYGVKD. Trimming removed 7 bases at V and 5 bases at J, with 15 bases between. The CDR3 loop spans 14 amino acids. CDR3 sequence: CAITPGAINNEQFF. CDR3 nucleotide sequence: TGTGCCATCACCCCAGGGGCTATAAACAATGAGCAGTTCTTC.

The rearrangement joins TRBV28 to TRBJ1-4; D call uncertain. Germline V CDR1 and CDR2: MDHEN, SYDVKM. Trimming left V 6 bases short and J 3 bases short, with 14 bases between. This CDR3 region has 15 residues. CDR3 in amino acids: CASSLTTRPNEKLFF. The CDR3 nucleotides read TGTGCCAGCAGCCTAACGACACGTCCTAATGAAAAACTGTTTTTT. The full variable domain, its missing parts supplied by reference TRBV28 and TRBJ1-4, is DVKVTQSSRYLVKRTGEKVFLECVQDMDHENMFWYRQDPGLGLRLIYFSYDVKMKEKGDIPEGYSVSREKKERFSLILESASTNQTSMYLCASSLTTRPNEKLFFGSGTQLSVL.

DNA for the CDR3: TGTGCCAGTCAAGCGGGTATTACGGGGGAGCTGTTTTTT. Protein product: CASQAGITGELFF. This chain links TRBV6-4 with TRBJ2-2; D might be TRBD2 (6 bases). The CDR3 runs 13 residues. CDR1 is MRHNA, CDR2 SNTAGT, per germline. V was shortened by 9 bases and J by 8 bases, with 16 bases between the two germline ends.

Of note for this clone: At one of its ends the junction is not consistent with the germline gene, which may arise from a read error. The chain combines TRBV20-1 with TRBJ1-5; 8 positions match TRBD1. Per germline, CDR1 DFQATT and CDR2 SNEGSKA (reference sequence). The CDR3 is 11 amino acids. The CDR3 reads CSARDYQGATF. The DNA of the CDR3 is TGCAGTGCTAGAGATTATCAGGGGGCAACATTT.